This T cell receptor beta chain is drawn from a study of T-cell reconstitution after alpha-beta-depleted transplantation in children. Findings and caveats of the study: One year after transplant, T-cell counts and diversity came mostly from newly produced T cells. Diversity of TCRbeta at day 60 was high in some patients, arising from surviving recipient T cells and thymic progenitors. Reportedly, only several hundred clones from non-depleted graft cells drove alpha-beta T-cell counts at about two months.

On this clonotype: Its target is not known.

It was with unique molecular identifiers that the TCRbeta library was prepared. TCRdb called the PCR reads again in MiXCR, with one record for every CDR3 protein. The table has approximately 45,000 distinct CDR3 sequences, 40% to 60% seen once. CDR3 length: 16 residues. The V gene lost 2 bases and the J gene lost 5 bases, with 16 bases spanning the gap. CDR1 is SGHNT and CDR2 is YYREEE in the germline V gene (reference sequence). The rearrangement links TRBV5-4 to TRBJ2-2; the D gene is possibly TRBD2 (5 bases). This receptor was taken from a boy younger than two with SCID, due to receive a stem cell transplant. The source was peripheral blood, collected before TCRalphabeta/CD19-depleted stem cell transplant. CDR3 bases: TGTGCCAGCAGCTTTGGACTCTTAAGAGGGACCGGGGAGCTGTTTTTT. Protein: CASSFGLLRGTGELFF.